The 14 T cell receptor beta chains in this list originate from one sample, sequenced in a study of shared clonotypes between healthy human individuals. Clones were sequenced by immunoSEQ multiplex PCR, and TCRdb holds only the in-frame ones, with some missing. This table holds about 2.1 million clones, 85% to 95% found once. It was CD45RO-negative cells, positively selected for CCR7, that made up naive CD8 cells, with terminally differentiated effector memory CD45RA+ cells excluded. Sequenced input: naive CD8+ T cells from PBMCs. The receptors shown here come from a man in his late teens or twenties in good health. Some clones in this sample may be carry-over from other donors' samples.

As regards this clone: The same CDR3 arises from other DNA sequences in this sample as well. This sequence joins TRBV2 and TRBJ2-7; the match to TRBD2 covers 7 bases. Germline V gene sequence: CDR1 SNHLY, CDR2 FYNNEI. This CDR3 region has 15 residues. Germline trimming cut 1 base from V and 0 bases from J; bases unmatched to any gene: 3. In DNA, the CDR3 is TGTGCCAGCAGTGAAGGGGGCGGGGGCTCCTACGAGCAGTACTTC. Its translation: CASSEGGGGSYEQYF.

This sequence joins TRBV11-3 and TRBJ2-1, with D hard to call. Deletions cut 3 bases from V and 7 bases from J, with 10 bases between. CDR1 is SGHNT and CDR2 is YENEEA in the germline V gene. CDR3 length: 13 amino acids. Written as DNA, the CDR3 is TGTGCCAGCAGCTTTGGCCTCGGGAATGAGCAGTTCTTC. It specifies CASSFGLGNEQFF.

The rearrangement uses TRBV6-6 and TRBJ1-5, with D possibly TRBD1 on 5 matching bases. Germline V gene sequence: CDR1 MNHNY, CDR2 SVGAGI (reference sequence). The CDR3 loop spans 16 amino acids. Trimming cost V 7 bases and J 1 base, with 17 bases left between them. CDR3 in amino acids: CASKGPMDVSNQPQHF. DNA for the CDR3: TGTGCCAGCAAGGGACCGATGGACGTAAGCAATCAGCCCCAGCATTTT.

The chain has TRBV14 and TRBJ2-5; D is uncertain. The ends were cut back, 3 bases at V and 5 bases at J, with 16 bases in the middle. The CDR3 is made up of 15 amino acids. From germline, CDR1 is SGHDN and CDR2 FVKESK. The CDR3 bases are TGTGCCAGCAGCCACGTGAGCCCGGTTGTTGAGACCCAGTACTTC. The encoded protein is CASSHVSPVVETQYF.

The chain couples TRBV4-3 to TRBJ2-7, with D perhaps matching TRBD2 (6 bases). CDR1 and CDR2 from the germline V gene are LGHNA and YSLEER. This CDR3 is built from 15 residues. Trimming cost V 4 bases and J 2 bases, with 15 bases left between them. DNA for the CDR3: TGCGCCAGCAGCCGGGAGGAGGGCGGAACCTACGAGCAGTACTTC. Protein product: CASSREEGGTYEQYF.

This clone was found a few times. The gene calls are TRBV27 and TRBJ1-1; tentatively, D is TRBD1 (6 bases). Germline V gives CDR1 MNHEY, CDR2 SMNVEV (reference sequence). V was trimmed by 6 bases and J by 3 bases, leaving 14 bases between them. There are 14 residues in the CDR3. CDR3 in amino acids: CASSRQGRDTEAFF. For the CDR3, the DNA is TGTGCCAGCAGCCGCCAGGGGAGGGACACTGAAGCTTTCTTT.

The V call is TRBV7-8, the J call TRBJ2-3; tentative D call: TRBD1 (6 bases). CDR1 and CDR2 (germline): SGHVS, FQNEAQ. Trimming shortened V by 4 bases and J by 14 bases, and 22 bases separated the two germline ends. The CDR3 contains 14 residues. CDR3 sequence (DNA): TGTGCCAGCAGCTCGAACCCAAAGACAGGTTTGGTGTATTTT. This sequence encodes CASSSNPKTGLVYF.

This chain joins TRBV7-6 and TRBJ1-3; weak D call: TRBD1 (6 bases). Germline assignment: CDR1 SGHVS and CDR2 FNYEAQ. The CDR3 has 16 amino acids. V shed 2 bases and J shed 0 bases, with 11 bases lying between them. CDR3 bases: TGTGCCAGCAGCTTACGTCAGGGGTCCTCTGGAAACACCATATATTTT. It translates to CASSLRQGSSGNTIYF.

Of note for this clone: The sample holds other DNA sequences that translate to the same CDR3. CDR3 loop: CATSRGSNQPQHF. The CDR3 nucleotides are TGTGCCACCAGCAGAGGGAGCAATCAGCCCCAGCATTTT. This chain joins TRBV15 and TRBJ1-5; no definite D call. The germline V gene encodes CDR1 LNHNV and CDR2 YYDKDF (reference sequence). The CDR3 length is 13 residues. The V gene lost 1 base and the J gene lost 1 base, with 2 bases spanning the gap.

This sequence joins TRBV7-8 and TRBJ2-3, with 15 bases aligning to TRBD2. V gave up 4 bases and J gave up 5 bases; unmatched junction bases: 4. This CDR3 has 16 amino acids. The germline gives CDR1 SGHVS, CDR2 FQNEAQ. CDR3 sequence: CASSWGLAGGGDTQYF. The CDR3 region has the DNA TGTGCCAGCAGCTGGGGACTAGCGGGAGGAGGAGATACGCAGTATTTT.

The chain carries TRBV5-1 and TRBJ2-6; 9 positions agree with TRBD1. The junction had 4 bases not matched to a gene; V was cut back by 0 bases and J by 0 bases. This CDR3 comprises 18 residues. CDR1 and CDR2 (germline): SGHRS, YFSETQ. The CDR3 protein is CASSLGDREFSGANVLTF. The CDR3 DNA follows: TGCGCCAGCAGCTTGGGGGACAGGGAGTTCTCTGGGGCCAACGTCCTGACTTTC.

The chain carries TRBV10-3 and TRBJ1-3; 7 bases map to TRBD1. The CDR3 consists of 13 residues. Germline V gene lookup returns CDR1 ENHRY and CDR2 SYGVKD. With 6 bases clipped from V and 2 bases from J, the junction kept 1 base outside the gene matches. In DNA, the CDR3 is TGTGCCATCAGGGACAGGACTGGAAACACCATATATTTT. It specifies CAIRDRTGNTIYF.

The V call is TRBV6-5, the J call TRBJ1-1; D gene unclear. Deletions cut 0 bases from V and 2 bases from J, with 13 bases between. The length of the CDR3 is 16 residues. Germline V CDR1 and CDR2: MNHEY, SVGAGI. The chain's CDR3 is CASSYSLTSLNTEAFF. CDR3 bases: TGTGCCAGCAGTTACTCGTTGACCTCCTTAAACACTGAAGCTTTCTTT.

A note on this clone: One junction end does not reproduce the germline sequence, and a read error may be involved. The V call is TRBV14, the J call TRBJ2-7; 10 bases are shared with TRBD1. Germline V gene sequence: CDR1 SGHDN, CDR2 FVKESK. The length of the CDR3 is 13 residues. The CDR3 DNA reads as TGTGCCAGCAGCCAAGATCCCGGGACAGGGGTATCTTTC. Translated: CASSQDPGTGVSF.